A single T cell receptor beta chain is shown here with its context. Its specificity is unknown. This record comes from a study of cytomegalovirus exposure and HLA in healthy donors. Broader study findings: Serostatus for CMV was the only available immune exposure information. Testing in vitro showed a few CMV-associated chains specific for CMV antigens. TCR beta chains numbering more than 150 were designated cytomegalovirus-associated.

The germline V and J ends were trimmed by 5 bases and 6 bases, with 10 bases remaining between them. The length of the CDR3 is 13 residues. CDR1 SGHNT and CDR2 YENEEA come from the germline V gene. The PCR contained 60 Vbeta and 13 Jbeta primers. Assay: immunoSEQ multiplex PCR; the TCRdb copy retains only in-frame clones and omits some. The sample holds 110,000 to 150,000 clones, roughly 80% seen once. This chain joins TRBV11-3 and TRBJ2-2; TRBD1 is a possible D gene (5 bases). The sequence derives from a woman aged 45-59 years in good health and CMV-seropositive. Sequencing was performed on PBMCs. The CDR3 DNA follows: TGTGCCAGCAGCGCAGGGTGGGCCGGGGAGCTGTTTTTT. Its translation: CASSAGWAGELFF.